Many counts were recorded for the clone carrying this T cell receptor beta chain. What it binds is not known. The data belong to a study of Graves' ophthalmopathy and Graves' hyperthyroidism. Amplification of the TCR beta CDR3 regions used RNA transcripts (as template). Investigators did first-round RT-PCR with HTBI primers, then second-round multiplex PCR. MiXCR, run by TCRdb on the multiplex PCR reads, gives a single entry per CDR3 protein. The sample records about 640,000 distinct CDR3 sequences, about 41% being singletons. The CDR3 consists of 16 residues. Germline V lookup: CDR1 MGHDK, CDR2 SYGVNS. V dropped 4 bases and J dropped 2; count of bases not matched to a gene: 8. Whole-study findings and limits: In blood, most expanded thyroid clonotypes above 0.001 frequency were also detected.

The source material was peripheral blood. The chain is built from TRBV25-1 and TRBJ2-7, with TRBD1 matching over 10 bases. The receptor's source is an adult man with Graves' ophthalmopathy. For the CDR3, the DNA is TGTGCCAGCAGTGGTTCCGGGACAGGGGACCCCTACGAGCAGTACTTC. As protein: CASSGSGTGDPYEQYF.